What follows is one T cell receptor (beta chain) and its context. Its specificity is unknown. The CDR3 runs to 16 residues. With 5 bases clipped from V and 7 bases from J, the junction kept 13 bases outside the gene matches. Germline V CDR1 and CDR2: SEHNR, FQNEAQ (reference sequence). Sequencing was performed with immunoSEQ multiplex PCR; in TCRdb, only in-frame clones are kept and a portion is missing. This sample has 70,000 to 90,000 clones, with around four fifths found just once. This entry comes from a study of OX40 agonist ivuxolimab in advanced cancers. Study-level findings and limits: The 0.1-3.0 mg/kg partial responders had among the lowest clonal expansion.

Patients with a history of autoimmune disease or on systemic immunosuppression were excluded. The sample in question was CD4+ or CD8+ T cells sorted from blood, obtained in a trial of the OX40 agonist ivuxolimab. The receptor's source is an adult with an advanced solid tumor such as melanoma, head and neck, liver or kidney cancer. The chain links TRBV7-9 to TRBJ1-4, with 7 bases identical to TRBD1. CDR3 sequence reads: CASSPIGGGWSEKLFF. CDR3 nucleotide sequence: TGTGCCAGCAGCCCCATCGGAGGGGGCTGGAGTGAAAAACTGTTTTTT.